What follows are 25 T cell receptor beta chains derived from one specimen sequenced in a study of OX40 agonist ivuxolimab in advanced cancers. Sequenced by immunoSEQ multiplex PCR; TCRdb stores in-frame clones only, minus some. This table holds more than 85,000 clones, 90% found once. The input for sequencing was CD4+ or CD8+ T cells sorted from blood, taken in a trial of the OX40 agonist ivuxolimab. These receptors came from an adult with an advanced solid tumor such as melanoma, head and neck, liver or kidney cancer.

This rearrangement joins TRBV5-4 to TRBJ2-5; D not certain. The CDR3 has 13 amino acids. Germline V gene lookup returns CDR1 SGHNT and CDR2 YYREEE (reference sequence). Trimming removed 0 bases at V and 2 bases at J, with 5 bases between. The CDR3 DNA follows: TGTGCCAGCAGCTTGGACCAGCAAGAGACCCAGTACTTC. Translation gives CASSLDQQETQYF.

The chain is built from TRBV19 and TRBJ2-7; D is possibly TRBD2 (5 bases). Trimming took off 5 bases at V and 3 bases at J, with 17 bases between the two ends. This CDR3 has 15 amino acids. CDR1 is LNHDA, CDR2 SQIVND, per germline (reference sequence). The CDR3 DNA follows: TGTGCCAGTAGTCCTACTACGGACTGGGTCTACGAGCAGTACTTC. Translation: CASSPTTDWVYEQYF.

This chain links TRBV11-2 with TRBJ2-3; 8 bases fit TRBD2. Germline lookup yields CDR1 SGHAT and CDR2 FQNNGV. This CDR3 has 16 residues. After removal of 4 bases from V and 2 bases from J, the junction contained 8 bases not matched to a gene. CDR3 coding DNA: TGTGCCAGCAGCTCCCACGCGGGAGGTTCCACAGATACGCAGTATTTT. It codes for CASSSHAGGSTDTQYF.

The rearrangement uses TRBV5-4 and TRBJ1-4; D is ambiguous. Germline values: CDR1 SGHNT, CDR2 YYREEE (reference sequence). This CDR3 spans 13 amino acids. The V and J ends lost 5 bases and 6 bases respectively, with 11 bases between them. The CDR3 sequence: CASSPGPYEKLFF. Written as DNA, the CDR3 is TGTGCCAGCAGTCCTGGGCCTTATGAAAAACTGTTTTTT.

This chain connects TRBV5-1 to TRBJ2-1; 9 bases are shared with TRBD2. The V and J ends lost 4 bases and 5 bases, in that order; junction bases with no gene match: 13. There are 17 residues in the CDR3. In germline, CDR1 is SGHRS, CDR2 YFSETQ. The CDR3 bases are TGCGCCAGCAGCCCAGGGGGTAGCGGGAGTCCCCACAATGAGCAGTTCTTC. Translating gives CASSPGGSGSPHNEQFF.

This rearrangement joins TRBV11-1 to TRBJ2-5; D not certain. V lost 2 bases, J lost 1 base, and 14 bases lay in between. Per germline, CDR1 SGHAT and CDR2 FQDESV (reference sequence). CDR3 size: 16 residues. The CDR3 sequence is CASSLTTAIAQETQYF. In DNA, the CDR3 is TGTGCCAGCAGCTTAACAACAGCGATTGCCCAAGAGACCCAGTACTTC.

The chain couples TRBV5-6 to TRBJ1-4; D unresolved. V was clipped by 0 bases and J by 7 bases, with 10 bases between them. Looked up from germline, CDR1 is SGHDT and CDR2 is YYEEEE. This CDR3 has 14 residues. The CDR3 sequence is CASSLARPGEKLFF. CDR3 coding DNA: TGTGCCAGCAGCTTGGCGCGGCCGGGTGAAAAACTGTTTTTT.

The chain uses TRBV20-1 and TRBJ2-1; D is unresolved. Germline V gives CDR1 DFQATT, CDR2 SNEGSKA (reference sequence). This CDR3 spans 11 amino acids. V lost 3 bases and J lost 7, with 7 bases in between. The CDR3 here is CSASQQNEQFF. In DNA form, the CDR3 reads TGCAGTGCTAGTCAGCAGAATGAGCAGTTCTTC.

The genes are TRBV7-2 and TRBJ1-3; 10 bases agree with TRBD1. Trimming cost V 1 base and J 3 bases; bases outside gene matches: 3. The CDR3 extends over 16 amino acids. The germline gives CDR1 SGHTA, CDR2 FQGNSA. The CDR3 coding sequence is TGTGCCAGCAGCTTAGGACAGGGGGCACTTGGAAACACCATATATTTT. This gives the protein CASSLGQGALGNTIYF.

This clone is medium-sized. Other DNA sequences in the sample encode the same CDR3. The rearrangement joins TRBV6-5 to TRBJ2-7; D possibly corresponds to TRBD2 (5 bases). Germline CDR1 and CDR2: MNHEY and SVGAGI. Trimming shortened V by 6 bases and J by 0 bases, and 9 bases separated the two germline ends. This CDR3 has 13 residues. CDR3 in amino acids: CASRHRDSYEQYF. DNA for the CDR3: TGTGCCAGCAGACACCGGGACTCCTACGAGCAGTACTTC.

The CDR3 is CASSFGLADTGELFF. The DNA for the CDR3 is TGTGCCAGCAGTTTTGGACTAGCGGACACCGGGGAGCTGTTTTTT. The chain combines TRBV27 with TRBJ2-2, with 10 bases fitting TRBD2. This CDR3 is 15 amino acids long. The V segment lost 3 bases and the J segment 3 bases; nucleotides outside the gene matches: 1. The germline V gene has CDR1 MNHEY and CDR2 SMNVEV (reference sequence).

This sequence joins TRBV29-1 and TRBJ1-1; possible D gene TRBD1, 6 bases. CDR1 SQVTM and CDR2 ANQGSEA come from the germline V gene. Trimming removed 5 bases at V and 8 bases at J, with 24 bases between. There are 15 residues in the CDR3. This chain's CDR3 is CSVSDRTGKGVEAFF. The CDR3 nucleotides are TGCAGCGTTTCCGACCGTACGGGTAAGGGGGTGGAAGCTTTCTTT. Filled out from reference TRBV29-1 and TRBJ1-1, the complete variable domain reads SAVISQKPSRDICQRGTSLTIQCQVDSQVTMMFWYRQQPGQSLTLIATANQGSEATYESGFVIDKFPISRPNLTFSTLTVSNMSPEDSSIYLCSVSDRTGKGVEAFFGQGTRLTVV.

The chain carries TRBV6-1 and TRBJ1-2; D possibly corresponds to TRBD1 (5 bases). Germline V gene sequence: CDR1 MNHNS, CDR2 SASEGT. The CDR3 is 14 amino acids. The V and J ends lost 5 bases and 6 bases respectively, with 16 bases between them. CDR3 sequence: CASSPSQGFDGYTF. The DNA of the CDR3 is TGTGCCAGCAGTCCCTCTCAGGGTTTTGATGGCTACACCTTC.

This sequence joins TRBV7-2 and TRBJ1-6; D uncertain. The CDR3 consists of 12 residues. V gave up 2 bases and J gave up 11 bases, with 7 bases separating them. The germline CDR1 and CDR2 sequences are SGHTA and FQGNSA. In DNA, the CDR3 is TGTGCCAGCAGCTTAACCACAACACCCCTCCACTTT. The encoded protein is CASSLTTTPLHF. The full variable domain, with the rest looked up from reference TRBV7-2 and TRBJ1-6, is GAGVSQSPSNKVTEKGKDVELRCDPISGHTALYWYRQSLGQGLEFLIYFQGNSAPDKSGLPSDRFSAERTGGSVSTLTIQRTQQEDSAVYLCASSLTTTPLHFGNGTRLTVT.

In nucleotides, the CDR3 is TGTGCCAGCAGCCCCACCGGGCGGGAGAAGACCGGGGAGCTGTTTTTT. Protein: CASSPTGREKTGELFF. The rearrangement joins TRBV9 to TRBJ2-2; 7 positions match TRBD2. This CDR3 is built from 16 residues. Looked up from germline, CDR1 is SGDLS and CDR2 is YYNGEE. Trimming took 4 bases from V and 5 from J; bases not matched to a gene: 11.

The chain joins TRBV2 to TRBJ2-5; tentative D call: TRBD1 (5 bases). The ends were cut back, 0 bases at V and 4 bases at J, with 15 bases in the middle. The V gene's germline CDR1 is SNHLY and CDR2 FYNNEI. CDR3 size: 16 residues. This CDR3 reads CASSEAWGRVLETQYF. The CDR3 DNA sequence: TGTGCCAGCAGTGAAGCTTGGGGCAGGGTCTTAGAGACCCAGTACTTC. The whole variable domain, filled in from reference TRBV2 and TRBJ2-5, reads EPEVTQTPSHQVTQMGQEVILRCVPISNHLYFYWYRQILGQKVEFLVSFYNNEISEKSEIFDDQFSVERPDGSNFTLKIRSTKLEDSAMYFCASSEAWGRVLETQYFGPGTRLLVL.

On this clone: This sequence may be a read error, since a much larger clone differs from it by one base. Other DNA variants within this sample encode the same CDR3. The chain combines TRBV6-1 with TRBJ2-7, with no clear D. CDR1 is MNHNS, CDR2 SASEGT, per germline. The CDR3 is 11 amino acids. Trimming removed 3 bases at V and 3 bases at J, with 3 bases between. The CDR3: CASSELYEQYF. DNA for the CDR3: TGTGCCAGCAGTGAGCTCTACGAGCAGTACTTC.

This CDR3 reads CSADDFYEQYF. The CDR3 DNA reads TGCAGTGCTGACGACTTCTACGAGCAGTACTTC. The gene calls are TRBV20-1 and TRBJ2-5; no clear D gene. The tail of the sequence fits TRBJ2-7 better, so the J call may be wrong. From germline, CDR1 is DFQATT and CDR2 SNEGSKA (reference sequence). The CDR3 has 11 residues.

This chain joins TRBV4-3 and TRBJ2-1, with D hard to call. V lost 0 bases and J lost 3, with 9 bases in between. Germline V gene lookup returns CDR1 LGHNA and CDR2 YSLEER. CDR3 length: 15 amino acids. CDR3 residues: CASSQDLKGYNEQFF. The CDR3 DNA reads as TGCGCCAGCAGCCAAGATCTCAAGGGCTACAATGAGCAGTTCTTC.

The rearrangement joins TRBV6-1 to TRBJ2-5; D is unresolved. Germline values: CDR1 MNHNS, CDR2 SASEGT. Trimming took 3 bases from V and 7 from J, leaving 12 bases between them. The CDR3 runs to 13 residues. CDR3 sequence (DNA): TGTGCCAGCAGTGAGACCTCTCATCGGACCCAGTACTTC. This sequence encodes CASSETSHRTQYF.

The chain joins TRBV28 to TRBJ2-3, with D perhaps TRBD1 or TRBD2 (5 bases each). V was clipped by 1 base and J by 10 bases, with 18 bases between them. This CDR3 comprises 15 residues. Germline CDR1 reads MDHEN; CDR2 reads SYDVKM. CDR3 nucleotides: TGTGCCAGCAGTTTATCCGGGACGGCAAGGCTATCGCAGTATTTT. It translates to CASSLSGTARLSQYF.

The chain links TRBV28 to TRBJ1-1, with 9 bases aligning to TRBD1. CDR1 is MDHEN, CDR2 SYDVKM, per germline. J gave up 5 bases and V 6 bases, and 7 bases lay outside the gene matches. The CDR3 contains 14 residues. The CDR3 is CASSASTGGTEAFF. The CDR3 nucleotides are TGTGCCAGCAGCGCCTCGACAGGGGGGACTGAAGCTTTCTTT. Complete variable domain (other parts from reference TRBV28 and TRBJ1-1): DVKVTQSSRYLVKRTGEKVFLECVQDMDHENMFWYRQDPGLGLRLIYFSYDVKMKEKGDIPEGYSVSREKKERFSLILESASTNQTSMYLCASSASTGGTEAFFGQGTRLTVV.

Points on this clone: Other DNA variants within this sample encode the same CDR3. This rearrangement joins TRBV2 to TRBJ2-5; unclear D gene. CDR3 length: 11 amino acids. Trimming took 2 bases from V and 5 from J, leaving 3 bases between them. The germline gives CDR1 SNHLY, CDR2 FYNNEI. The DNA for the CDR3 is TGTGCCAGCAGTGAATGGGAGACCCAGTACTTC. It translates to CASSEWETQYF.

Notes on this clone: In the same sample, other DNA sequences code for this CDR3. The rearrangement links TRBV18 to TRBJ2-7; D call uncertain. Trimming removed 2 bases at V and 3 bases at J, with 8 bases between. Germline V CDR1 and CDR2: KGHSH, LQKENI. CDR3 length: 13 amino acids. The CDR3 reads CASSPGPLYEQYF. The CDR3 DNA reads as TGTGCCAGCTCACCAGGACCTCTCTACGAGCAGTACTTC. Supplemented by reference TRBV18 and TRBJ2-7, the full variable domain reads NAGVMQNPRHLVRRRGQEARLRCSPMKGHSHVYWYRQLPEEGLKFMVYLQKENIIDESGMPKERFSAEFPKEGPSILRIQQVVRGDSAAYFCASSPGPLYEQYFGPGTRLTVT.

The table lists this clone with a few counts. The chain combines TRBV11-3 with TRBJ2-7, with 16 bases identical to TRBD2. The CDR3 runs to 18 residues. Trimming cost V 5 bases and J 4 bases; bases outside gene matches: 11. The germline V gene has CDR1 SGHNT and CDR2 YENEEA. CDR3 nucleotides: TGTGCCAGCAGCGGCATGGGACTAGCGGGAGGGCGTGGATACGAGCAGTACTTC. It translates to CASSGMGLAGGRGYEQYF.